This T cell receptor beta chain emerged from a study of T cell repertoires in cytomegalovirus infection. The wider study: Indications of both CMV infection and matching HLA type were provided by public TCR beta signatures.

Between the trimmed V and J ends, which lost 2 bases and 4 bases, there was a span of 18 bases. CDR1 and CDR2 (germline): SGHTA, FQGTGA. The CDR3 totals 17 residues. Overall study findings and caveats: Across the ex vivo response, the dominant clonotypes were HLA-C-restricted CMV-specific TCR beta clonotypes. Cumulative public TCR beta family frequency identified CMV carriers with the relevant HLA.

Each CDR3 protein is one row after TCRdb ran MiXCR on the reads. Here the sample spans approximately 500,000 distinct CDR3 sequences, approximately 15% being singletons. This clonotype has at least ten counts. The antigen remains unidentified. The chain has TRBV7-3 and TRBJ2-1, with D perhaps TRBD2 (5 bases). This sequence originates from a human donor in good health (CMV status not recorded). Some clones in this sample may be carry-over from other donors' samples. What was sequenced was CD8+ T cells from PBMCs. CDR3 in amino acids: CASSLGKSGSGYNEQFF. DNA for the CDR3: TGTGCCAGCAGCTTAGGGAAAAGCGGATCTGGGTACAATGAGCAGTTCTTC. The whole variable domain, remainder taken from reference TRBV7-3 and TRBJ2-1, is GAGVSQTPSNKVTEKGKYVELRCDPISGHTALYWYRQSLGQGPEFLIYFQGTGAADDSGLPNDRFFAVRPEGSVSTLKIQRTERGDSAVYLCASSLGKSGSGYNEQFFGPGTRLTVL.